Following are 20 T cell receptor beta chains from one sample sequenced in a study of cytomegalovirus exposure and HLA in healthy donors. Researchers ran the PCR with 60 Vbeta and 13 Jbeta primers. Here immunoSEQ multiplex PCR was the method, and the copy in TCRdb shows in-frame clones only, minus some. The profile shows 150,000 to 200,000 clones, around 79% of them singletons. The specimen sequenced was PBMCs. All receptors come from a woman between 45 and 60 years old in good health and CMV-seronegative.

As to this clone: The same CDR3 can be traced to other DNA sequences in this sample. The chain couples TRBV5-1 to TRBJ2-3, with D possibly TRBD2 on 7 matching bases. This CDR3 is 14 amino acids long. Deletions cut 0 bases from V and 7 bases from J, with 12 bases between. Germline V gene data show CDR1 as SGHRS and CDR2 as YFSETQ. CDR3: CASSLGGGANTQYF. DNA for the CDR3: TGCGCCAGCAGCTTGGGTGGGGGGGCGAATACGCAGTATTTT.

The chain links TRBV6-1 to TRBJ1-6, with D possibly being TRBD1 (5 bases). The CDR3 runs to 15 residues. Germline V gives CDR1 MNHNS, CDR2 SASEGT. The ends were cut back, 4 bases at V and 3 bases at J, with 10 bases in the middle. The CDR3 is CASSAYDSYNSPLHF. The CDR3 bases are TGTGCCAGCAGTGCTTACGACAGCTATAATTCACCCCTCCACTTT.

The rearrangement links TRBV5-1 to TRBJ2-7, with 8 bases matching TRBD1. The CDR3 is 16 amino acids. Germline CDR1 and CDR2: SGHRS and YFSETQ. Trimming cost V 0 bases and J 5 bases; bases outside gene matches: 10. In nucleotides, the CDR3 is TGCGCCAGCAGCTTGGCGGGCAGGGGGCCAGGGAACGAGCAGTACTTC. This gives the protein CASSLAGRGPGNEQYF. Variable domain in full (rest from reference TRBV5-1 and TRBJ2-7): KAGVTQTPRYLIKTRGQQVTLSCSPISGHRSVSWYQQTPGQGLQFLFEYFSETQRNKGNFPGRFSGRQFSNSRSEMNVSTLELGDSALYLCASSLAGRGPGNEQYFGPGTRLTVT.

This clone was picked up a small number of times. This sample also contains other DNA sequences that code for the same CDR3. The genes are TRBV5-1 and TRBJ1-2, with TRBD1 as a possible D gene (5 bases). Trimming pared 0 bases from V and 2 bases from J, leaving 8 bases between. The germline V gene has CDR1 SGHRS and CDR2 YFSETQ. The CDR3 runs 14 residues. CDR3 residues: CASSLDGGNYGYTF. The CDR3, as DNA: TGCGCCAGCAGCTTGGACGGGGGGAACTATGGCTACACCTTC.

This clone was seen a handful of times. The CDR3 protein is CASGPSGGNTEAFF. The CDR3 bases are TGTGCCAGCGGCCCCTCGGGGGGGAACACTGAAGCTTTCTTT. V is TRBV27 and J is TRBJ1-1; a weak D match, TRBD1 (5 bases). The germline V gene encodes CDR1 MNHEY and CDR2 SMNVEV (reference sequence). This CDR3 has 14 residues. The germline V and J ends were trimmed by 8 bases and 1 base, with 14 bases remaining between them.

The chain employs TRBV7-6 and TRBJ2-3; 7 bases line up with TRBD1. V shed 1 base and J 3 bases; nucleotides not matched to a gene: 10. Germline lookup yields CDR1 SGHVS and CDR2 FNYEAQ. This CDR3 comprises 17 residues. CDR3 protein: CASSLGSPAGGTDTQYF. DNA of the CDR3: TGTGCCAGCAGCTTAGGCTCGCCGGCAGGGGGAACAGATACGCAGTATTTT. Variable domain in full (rest from reference TRBV7-6 and TRBJ2-3): GAGVSQSPRYKVTKRGQDVALRCDPISGHVSLYWYRQALGQGPEFLTYFNYEAQQDKSGLPNDRFSAERPEGSISTLTIQRTEQRDSAMYRCASSLGSPAGGTDTQYFGPGTRLTVL.

This clone was seen a single time. The chain has TRBV14 and TRBJ2-1, with D perhaps matching TRBD2 (5 bases). The CDR3 totals 14 residues. The germline CDR1 and CDR2 sequences are SGHDN and FVKESK. Trimming took 2 bases from V and 9 from J, leaving 14 bases between them. CDR3 DNA sequence: TGTGCCAGCAGCCAACAGGCGGTAGGAGGTGAGCAGTTCTTC. Translating gives CASSQQAVGGEQFF.

The chain recombines TRBV4-1 with TRBJ1-3; D is perhaps TRBD1 (6 bases). The CDR3 runs to 17 residues. Germline values: CDR1 MGHRA, CDR2 YSYEKL. Between the trimmed V and J ends, which lost 4 bases and 0 bases, there was a span of 16 bases. In DNA, the CDR3 is TGCGCCAGCAGCCCTAAGTCGACAGGCCCCTCTGGAAACACCATATATTTT. This codes for CASSPKSTGPSGNTIYF.

This clone came up once. The chain recombines TRBV18 with TRBJ1-1; 8 nucleotides align to TRBD1. This CDR3 is built from 16 residues. CDR1 and CDR2 from the germline V gene are KGHSH and LQKENI. Trimming cost V 3 bases and J 0 bases; bases outside gene matches: 6. CDR3 residues: CASSPAGGVLNTEAFF. The CDR3 region has the DNA TGTGCCAGCTCACCCGCAGGGGGCGTTTTGAACACTGAAGCTTTCTTT.

This clone was seen a single time. The chain recombines TRBV7-2 with TRBJ2-3, with a tentative D call TRBD1 (6 bases). Germline assignment: CDR1 SGHTA and CDR2 FQGNSA. V was cut by 3 bases and J by 3 bases, with 10 bases left in between. The CDR3 extends over 14 amino acids. This CDR3 reads CASSLQGSTDTQYF. The CDR3 DNA sequence: TGTGCCAGCAGCTTGCAGGGGAGTACAGATACGCAGTATTTT.

The chain has TRBV19 and TRBJ1-2; 10 nucleotides agree with TRBD1. The CDR3 is 14 residues long. V shed 4 bases, J shed 6 bases, and the junction held 5 bases outside the gene matches. Germline V gene data show CDR1 as LNHDA and CDR2 as SQIVND (reference sequence). The CDR3 reads CASSKSGTGDGYTF. CDR3 DNA sequence: TGTGCCAGTAGTAAGTCCGGGACAGGGGATGGCTACACCTTC.

The J gene is TRBJ1-1, the V gene TRBV19; D may be TRBD1 (5 bases). The CDR3 extends over 14 amino acids. Germline CDR1 LNHDA, CDR2 SQIVND (reference sequence). V was shortened by 8 bases and J by 1 base, with 14 bases between the two germline ends. CDR3 DNA sequence: TGTGCCAGTCGGGGTTCGGGGGGGAACACTGAAGCTTTCTTT. Protein: CASRGSGGNTEAFF.

This sequence joins TRBV9 and TRBJ2-2; TRBD2 aligns across 11 bases. V shed 0 bases, J shed 3 bases, and the junction held 1 base outside the gene matches. The CDR3 has 16 residues. Looked up from germline, CDR1 is SGDLS and CDR2 is YYNGEE. DNA for the CDR3: TGTGCCAGCAGCGTAGTACTAGCGGGAGACACCGGGGAGCTGTTTTTT. Amino acid sequence: CASSVVLAGDTGELFF.

V is TRBV7-2 and J is TRBJ1-5; D might be TRBD1 (6 bases). The ends were cut back, 5 bases at V and 9 bases at J, with 20 bases in the middle. The CDR3 sequence is 15 residues long. Germline values: CDR1 SGHTA, CDR2 FQGNSA. CDR3 coding DNA: TGTGCCAGCAGCGCCCGAGGGGGGGGAGGAAGGCCCCAGCATTTT. Translated, it gives CASSARGGGGRPQHF.

The chain employs TRBV19 and TRBJ1-1; D is unresolved. Germline V gives CDR1 LNHDA, CDR2 SQIVND (reference sequence). This CDR3 spans 15 amino acids. Trimming took off 0 bases at V and 4 bases at J, with 12 bases between the two ends. The CDR3 protein is CASSIDTVTGTEAFF. The DNA for the CDR3 is TGTGCCAGTAGTATAGATACCGTGACGGGCACTGAAGCTTTCTTT.

In its sample, this clone was seen once. The rearrangement uses TRBV4-2 and TRBJ2-4, with 10 bases fitting TRBD2. Germline V gives CDR1 LGHNA, CDR2 YNFKEQ. The junction had 22 bases not matched to a gene; V was cut back by 3 bases and J by 2 bases. This CDR3 contains 22 residues. In DNA form, the CDR3 reads TGTGCCAGCAGCCACCCTCTAGCGGGAGCGGTACCGGTTAATATAACCAAAAACATTCAGTACTTC. Amino acid sequence: CASSHPLAGAVPVNITKNIQYF.

The V and J genes are TRBV11-3 and TRBJ1-1; D is unclear. The germline gives CDR1 SGHNT, CDR2 YENEEA. This CDR3 has 13 amino acids. The V end lost 9 bases, the J end lost 3 bases, and 14 bases lay between the germline ends. CDR3 sequence reads: CARFQRRDTEAFF. In DNA form, the CDR3 reads TGTGCCAGATTTCAAAGGAGGGACACTGAAGCTTTCTTT.

The rearrangement links TRBV4-3 to TRBJ2-5, with 13 bases fitting TRBD2. The CDR3 sequence is 18 residues long. In germline, CDR1 is LGHNA, CDR2 YSLEER. V shed 0 bases, J shed 5 bases, and the junction held 9 bases outside the gene matches. The CDR3 DNA reads as TGCGCCAGCAGCCAAGATCGAGGACTAGCGGGAGTCGGGGAGACCCAGTACTTC. Residues: CASSQDRGLAGVGETQYF.

V gene TRBV27 combines with J gene TRBJ2-6; 7 positions match TRBD1. Germline trimming cut 6 bases from V and 2 bases from J; bases unmatched to any gene: 7. Germline V CDR1 and CDR2: MNHEY, SMNVEV (reference sequence). This CDR3 spans 16 amino acids. The CDR3 loop reads CASSHRQGTGANVLTF. In DNA form, the CDR3 reads TGTGCCAGCAGCCATCGACAGGGCACTGGGGCCAACGTCCTGACTTTC.

The chain carries TRBV4-2 and TRBJ1-5; D ambiguous. Germline V gene data show CDR1 as LGHNA and CDR2 as YNFKEQ. V lost 1 base to trimming and J lost 6 bases, with 7 bases between them. The CDR3 is 13 amino acids. The DNA for the CDR3 is TGTGCCAGCAGCCAAGGGCCTAGTCAGCCCCAGCATTTT. This gives the protein CASSQGPSQPQHF.